These 22 T cell receptor beta chains were sequenced from one sample in a study of early T cells in non-severe SARS-CoV-2 infection. MiXCR, run by TCRdb on the 5' RACE reads, gives a single entry per CDR3 protein. Of approximately 100,000 distinct CDR3 sequences in the sample, approximately 14% are singletons; the top ten hold about 6.1%. Sample: whole blood. The receptors shown here come from an adult who was a healthcare worker with PCR-confirmed SARS-CoV-2 infection or an uninfected control (not recorded which).

This chain links TRBV18 with TRBJ2-7, with 11 bases that match TRBD2. Per the germline V gene, CDR1 is KGHSH and CDR2 is LQKENI. CDR3 length equals 17 residues. With 0 bases clipped from V and 4 bases from J, the junction kept 8 bases outside the gene matches. CDR3 coding DNA: TGTGCCAGCTCACCACCCCCCGGGACTAGCGGCAATTACGAGCAGTACTTC. As protein: CASSPPPGTSGNYEQYF.

A few counts support this clonotype. V usage is TRBV6-1 and J usage is TRBJ1-2; D is uncertain. The V end was cut by 6 bases, the J end by 2 bases, with 10 bases between. This CDR3 has 13 residues. Germline V lookup: CDR1 MNHNS, CDR2 SASEGT. CDR3 loop: CASRPAPNYGYTF. For the CDR3, the DNA is TGTGCCAGCAGACCCGCCCCAAACTATGGCTACACCTTC.

The gene calls are TRBV7-2 and TRBJ2-3, with D possibly TRBD1 on 5 matching bases. This CDR3 comprises 14 residues. In germline, CDR1 is SGHTA, CDR2 FQGNSA. Trimming pared 1 base from V and 6 bases from J, leaving 11 bases between. The CDR3 bases are TGTGCCAGCAGCTTAGGGACACCCCCGGATACGCAGTATTTT. Its translation is CASSLGTPPDTQYF.

This chain links TRBV6-1 with TRBJ1-1; possible D gene TRBD1, 5 bases. Trimming stripped 5 bases from V and 1 base from J, with 17 bases between. The CDR3 covers 16 residues. The germline gives CDR1 MNHNS, CDR2 SASEGT. The CDR3, as DNA: TGTGCCAGCAGTAAAACCCAGGGATGGCAGAACACTGAAGCTTTCTTT. Amino acids: CASSKTQGWQNTEAFF.

This clonotype was found many times. The chain employs TRBV7-8 and TRBJ1-5; D ambiguous. Germline values: CDR1 SGHVS, CDR2 FQNEAQ. The CDR3 loop spans 14 amino acids. V was trimmed by 3 bases and J by 2 bases, leaving 8 bases between them. CDR3 in amino acids: CASSFRWGNQPQHF. The CDR3, as DNA: TGTGCCAGCAGCTTTAGATGGGGCAATCAGCCCCAGCATTTT.

The chain links TRBV5-1 to TRBJ2-6, with D possibly TRBD2 on 5 matching bases. CDR1 and CDR2 from the germline V gene are SGHRS and YFSETQ. Trimming took off 0 bases at V and 3 bases at J, with 10 bases between the two ends. The CDR3 length is 16 residues. CDR3 bases: TGCGCCAGCAGCTTGGATCCGGGGTATGGGGCCAACGTCCTGACTTTC. This encodes CASSLDPGYGANVLTF.

The chain uses TRBV6-5 and TRBJ1-3, with D tentatively TRBD1 (6 bases). Germline-derived CDR1 and CDR2 are MNHEY and SVGAGI. Trimming shortened V by 4 bases and J by 4 bases, and 11 bases separated the two germline ends. This CDR3 spans 14 amino acids. In nucleotides, the CDR3 is TGTGCCAGCAGTTTCGGACAGTCCGGAAACACCATATATTTT. Protein sequence: CASSFGQSGNTIYF.

Ten or more counts support this clonotype. The chain recombines TRBV12-3 or TRBV12-4 with TRBJ1-1, with D tentatively TRBD1 (6 bases). V lost 3 bases to trimming and J lost 1 base, with 9 bases between them. CDR3 length equals 14 residues. Written as DNA, the CDR3 is TGTGCCAGCAGTTTCCGGGGGGCGAACACTGAAGCTTTCTTT. It yields the protein CASSFRGANTEAFF.

This chain links TRBV19 with TRBJ2-7, with 11 bases matching TRBD2. Looked up from germline, CDR1 is LNHDA and CDR2 is SQIVND (reference sequence). V gave up 5 bases and J gave up 4 bases; unmatched junction bases: 4. This CDR3 is built from 14 residues. This CDR3 reads CASSSASGGYEQYF. As DNA, the CDR3 is TGTGCCAGTAGTTCGGCTAGCGGGGGGTACGAGCAGTACTTC. Looking up the rest from reference TRBV19 and TRBJ2-7 gives the full variable domain: DGGITQSPKYLFRKEGQNVTLSCEQNLNHDAMYWYRQDPGQGLRLIYYSQIVNDFQKGDIAEGYSVSREKKESFPLTVTSAQKNPTAFYLCASSSASGGYEQYFGPGTRLTVT.

The sample holds a few counts of this clonotype. The chain is built from TRBV5-6 and TRBJ2-5; D is unclear. The length of the CDR3 is 13 residues. CDR1 is SGHDT, CDR2 YYEEEE, per germline. Deletions cut 2 bases from V and 0 bases from J, with 5 bases between. The CDR3 region has the DNA TGTGCCAGCAGCTTCACAGACCAAGAGACCCAGTACTTC. Amino acids: CASSFTDQETQYF.

The chain combines TRBV10-3 with TRBJ2-1, with a weak D call TRBD1 (6 bases). The CDR3 covers 15 residues. Germline values: CDR1 ENHRY, CDR2 SYGVKD. V shed 0 bases and J shed 7 bases, with 13 bases lying between them. CDR3 bases: TGTGCCATCAGTGAGTCGAAGGGACAAGGAAATGAGCAGTTCTTC. It yields the protein CAISESKGQGNEQFF.

This clonotype was counted between two and nine times. The chain links TRBV5-1 to TRBJ1-3; TRBD1 agrees at 7 bases. The V gene end was trimmed by 3 bases and the J gene end by 0 bases; junction bases not matched to a gene: 15. Germline V CDR1 and CDR2: SGHRS, YFSETQ. The CDR3 loop spans 19 amino acids. CDR3 residues: CASSYRPLTGTLSGNTIYF. The CDR3 DNA reads TGCGCCAGCAGCTACCGACCCCTGACAGGGACCCTCTCTGGAAACACCATATATTTT.

This clonotype was seen only a few times. The chain uses TRBV10-2 and TRBJ2-5; 11 bases map to TRBD1. The V segment lost 6 bases and the J segment 5 bases; nucleotides outside the gene matches: 8. Germline V gives CDR1 WSHSY, CDR2 SAAADI. This CDR3 comprises 15 residues. The CDR3 sequence: CASRPGQGATETQYF. CDR3 bases: TGCGCCAGCAGACCAGGACAGGGGGCGACGGAGACCCAGTACTTC.

This chain connects TRBV28 to TRBJ2-7; a weak D match, TRBD2 (5 bases). CDR3 length equals 17 residues. Germline CDR1 and CDR2: MDHEN and SYDVKM. V was shortened by 5 bases and J by 4 bases, with 24 bases between the two germline ends. CDR3 amino acids: CASSPLSPPGLAYEQYF. CDR3 DNA sequence: TGTGCCAGCAGTCCCTTATCCCCCCCGGGCCTAGCTTACGAGCAGTACTTC.

This clonotype was picked up a small number of times. The rearrangement joins TRBV5-5 to TRBJ2-5, with a tentative D call TRBD2 (7 bases). The CDR3 runs 17 residues. V was shortened by 4 bases and J by 4 bases, with 23 bases between the two germline ends. Germline CDR1 is SGHKS and CDR2 is YYEKEE (reference sequence). CDR3 protein: CASSTGGTGRPGETQYF. In DNA, the CDR3 is TGTGCCAGCAGCACGGGGGGTACAGGGCGGCCGGGAGAGACCCAGTACTTC.

Only a few counts were recorded for this clonotype. The rearrangement joins TRBV6-1 to TRBJ2-3; the match to TRBD2 covers 9 bases. With 5 bases clipped from V and 1 base from J, the junction kept 4 bases outside the gene matches. CDR1 and CDR2 (germline): MNHNS, SASEGT. The CDR3 length is 15 residues. DNA for the CDR3: TGTGCCAGCAGTAGGGCTAGCGGGGGCACAGATACGCAGTATTTT. It is translated as CASSRASGGTDTQYF.

With regard to this clonotype: A read error may explain this, as a much larger clone is one base away. V gene TRBV28 combines with J gene TRBJ1-1; 8 bases are a match to TRBD1. Looked up from germline, CDR1 is MDHEN and CDR2 is SYDVKM. The CDR3 spans 15 residues. Here the CDR3 reads CTSSRTGNRNTEAFF. The CDR3 DNA reads TGTACCAGCAGTAGGACAGGGAATAGGAACACTGAAGCTTTCTTT.

This clonotype was observed a few times. The chain carries TRBV9 and TRBJ1-2; 7 bases are a match to TRBD1. Per germline, CDR1 SGDLS and CDR2 YYNGEE. This CDR3 contains 15 residues. The V and J ends lost 1 base and 0 bases, in that order; junction bases with no gene match: 3. The CDR3 DNA reads as TGTGCCAGCAGCGTATGGGACAGCCCTAACTATGGCTACACCTTC. Amino acids: CASSVWDSPNYGYTF.

The chain employs TRBV5-1 and TRBJ2-1; 12 bases map to TRBD1. J lost 6 bases, V lost 4 bases, and 5 bases had no gene match. CDR1 and CDR2 from the germline V gene are SGHRS and YFSETQ. This CDR3 is 15 amino acids long. The CDR3: CASSGTGQGANEQFF. The CDR3 nucleotides read TGCGCCAGCAGCGGGACGGGACAGGGGGCCAATGAGCAGTTCTTC.

This clonotype was found a few times. Germline and junction disagree at one end, which may indicate a read error. The rearrangement links TRBV18 to TRBJ1-2; D is perhaps TRBD1 (6 bases). CDR3 size: 16 residues. Germline V gene data show CDR1 as KGHSH and CDR2 as LQKENI. CDR3 residues: CASSPRAQGSISGSTF. CDR3 sequence (DNA): TGTGCCAGCTCACCCCGGGCACAGGGTAGTATTTCGGGCTCCACCTTC.

This clonotype was seen ten or more times. The chain links TRBV24-1 to TRBJ2-7, with D unresolved. The CDR3 is made up of 13 amino acids. Trimming shortened V by 3 bases and J by 5 bases, and 10 bases separated the two germline ends. Germline CDR1 is KGHDR and CDR2 is SFDVKD. The CDR3 coding sequence is TGTGCCACCAGTGATCTCACTAAGGACGAGCAGTACTTC. Residues: CATSDLTKDEQYF.

V usage is TRBV3-1 and J usage is TRBJ2-1, with no clear D. The CDR3 totals 18 residues. The V gene's germline CDR1 is LGHDT and CDR2 YNNKEL (reference sequence). Trimming took 5 bases from V and 2 from J, leaving 22 bases between them. The DNA for the CDR3 is TGTGCCAGCAGCGAGACCTTACAGACACTCCTAGCCTACAATGAGCAGTTCTTC. Translating it yields CASSETLQTLLAYNEQFF.